Listed here are 5 T cell receptor beta chains from one sample, sequenced in a study of shared clonotypes between healthy human individuals. Clones were read by immunoSEQ multiplex PCR, and TCRdb kept only the in-frame ones, dropping some. The sample has over 2 million clones, around 93% seen once; the top ten hold 0.37%. Sequencing was carried out using naive CD4+ T cells from PBMCs. Subset of the sample: CD45RA+ positively selected. The receptors were sampled from a young man in good health. Some clones in this sample may be carry-over from other donors' samples.

This chain connects TRBV25-1 to TRBJ2-1; D uncertain. The CDR3 length is 13 residues. Germline CDR1 is MGHDK and CDR2 is SYGVNS. V dropped 1 base and J dropped 4 bases, with 5 bases sitting between them. The DNA for the CDR3 is TGTGCCAGCAGTGAATTTAGTTACAATGAGCAGTTCTTC. This codes for CASSEFSYNEQFF.

V gene TRBV6-5 combines with J gene TRBJ2-3; TRBD2 matches at 11 bases. CDR1 and CDR2 from the germline V gene are MNHEY and SVGAGI. The CDR3 extends over 14 amino acids. Trimming removed 5 bases from V and 6 bases from J; junction bases left unmatched: 4. For the CDR3, the DNA is TGTGCCAGCAGTCTACTAGCGGGAGTGGATACGCAGTATTTT. Its translation: CASSLLAGVDTQYF.

The chain uses TRBV19 and TRBJ1-1; D may be TRBD1 (5 bases). This CDR3 is built from 14 residues. V was shortened by 4 bases and J by 1 base, with 10 bases between the two germline ends. Germline V lookup: CDR1 LNHDA, CDR2 SQIVND (reference sequence). CDR3 nucleotides: TGTGCCAGTAGTACCCCAGGGCCGAACACTGAAGCTTTCTTT. Its translation is CASSTPGPNTEAFF.

The chain couples TRBV4-1 to TRBJ2-7, with D tentatively TRBD2 (5 bases). The germline V gene has CDR1 MGHRA and CDR2 YSYEKL. V dropped 0 bases and J dropped 1 base, with 10 bases sitting between them. This CDR3 comprises 15 residues. DNA of the CDR3: TGCGCCAGCAGCCAAGATCCGGGGAGATCCTACGAGCAGTACTTC. Residues: CASSQDPGRSYEQYF.

This chain joins TRBV29-1 and TRBJ1-2; weak D call: TRBD1 (6 bases). CDR3 size: 14 residues. Germline V CDR1 and CDR2: SQVTM, ANQGSEA. Trimming left V 7 bases short and J 0 bases short, with 15 bases between. The CDR3 coding sequence is TGCAGCGGGGGACCACAGGGTCCTAACTATGGCTACACCTTC. This encodes CSGGPQGPNYGYTF. The full variable domain, in which reference TRBV29-1 and TRBJ1-2 provide the parts outside the CDR3, is SAVISQKPSRDICQRGTSLTIQCQVDSQVTMMFWYRQQPGQSLTLIATANQGSEATYESGFVIDKFPISRPNLTFSTLTVSNMSPEDSSIYLCSGGPQGPNYGYTFGSGTRLTVV.